The present T cell receptor beta chain was sequenced within a study of shared clonotypes between healthy human individuals. Recent vaccinations or acute infections were absent in the healthy HIV-negative adult donors. Assay used: immunoSEQ multiplex PCR; TCRdb lists only in-frame clones, some missing. The sample shows about 530,000 clones, 90% to 97% of them seen only once. The junction had 5 bases not matched to a gene; V was cut back by 5 bases and J by 5 bases. There are 13 residues in the CDR3. The germline CDR1 and CDR2 sequences are SEHNR and FQNEAQ (reference sequence). The receptor's source is a woman aged 25 to 39 in good health. The V gene is TRBV7-9, the J gene TRBJ2-5; 7 positions agree with TRBD1. Sequencing was performed on naive CD4+ T cells sorted from blood. Subset reported: CD45RA+ positively selected. The CDR3 sequence: CASSVQGTETQYF. In DNA, the CDR3 is TGTGCCAGCAGCGTACAGGGGACGGAGACCCAGTACTTC.